Given below is one TCR beta chain in context. Assay: immunoSEQ multiplex PCR; the TCRdb copy retains only in-frame clones and omits some. The table lists 150,000 to 160,000 clones, roughly 87% of them singletons. The sample belongs to a study of radiation and T cells in renal cell carcinoma. This CDR3 contains 16 residues. Germline V lookup: CDR1 LGHNA, CDR2 YSLEER. V shed 1 base and J 5 bases; nucleotides not matched to a gene: 6. Regarding time point: blood 2 weeks post-SBRT. Indicated treatment: 15 Gy SBRT to primary tumor, nephrectomy 4 weeks later. The rearrangement joins TRBV4-3 to TRBJ2-1; 9 bases match TRBD2. The sample was blood, taken from a patient whose treatment included radiotherapy and nephrectomy. The TCR was taken from a woman between 45 and 65 years old with renal cell carcinoma. CDR3 DNA sequence: TGCGCCAGCAGCCAAGGCGGGGGGGCGGCCCACAATGAGCAGTTCTTC. This translates into CASSQGGGAAHNEQFF.